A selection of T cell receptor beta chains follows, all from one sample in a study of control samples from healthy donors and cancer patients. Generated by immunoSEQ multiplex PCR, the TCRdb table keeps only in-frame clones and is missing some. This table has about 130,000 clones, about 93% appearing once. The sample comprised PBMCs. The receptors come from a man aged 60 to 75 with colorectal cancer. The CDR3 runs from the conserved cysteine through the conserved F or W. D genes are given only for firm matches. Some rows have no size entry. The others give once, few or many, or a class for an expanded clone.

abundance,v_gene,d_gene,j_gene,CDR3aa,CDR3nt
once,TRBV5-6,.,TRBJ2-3,CASSFTGTQPSTDTQYF,TGTGCCAGCAGCTTTACCGGGACGCAGCCTAGCACAGATACGCAGTATTTT
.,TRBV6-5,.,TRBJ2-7,CASEAGALSEQYF,TGTGCCAGCGAGGCGGGGGCACTAAGCGAGCAGTACTTC
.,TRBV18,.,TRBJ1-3,CASSPTASSGNTIYF,TGTGCCAGCTCACCAACAGCTAGCTCTGGAAACACCATATATTTT
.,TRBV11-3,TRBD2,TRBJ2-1,CASSPGGLAGGNEQFF,TGTGCCAGCAGCCCGGGTGGACTAGCGGGGGGAAATGAGCAGTTCTTC
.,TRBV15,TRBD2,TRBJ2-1,CATGLAGEQFF,TGTGCCACCGGACTAGCCGGTGAGCAGTTCTTC
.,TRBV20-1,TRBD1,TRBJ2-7,CSASQGASASYEQYF,TGCAGTGCTAGTCAGGGGGCATCGGCTTCCTACGAGCAGTACTTC
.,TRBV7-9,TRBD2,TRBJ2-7,CASRTSGGADEQYF,TGTGCCAGCAGGACTAGCGGGGGGGCCGACGAGCAGTACTTC
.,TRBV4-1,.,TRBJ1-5,CASSHPSGRGNQPQHF,TGCGCCAGCAGCCACCCCAGCGGCAGGGGAAATCAGCCCCAGCATTTT
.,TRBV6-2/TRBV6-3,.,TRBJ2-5,CASSYSRSLGTQYF,TGTGCCAGCAGTTACTCGAGGAGTTTGGGGACCCAGTACTTC
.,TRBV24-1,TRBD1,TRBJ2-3,CATSDLVTGEKGQYF,TGTGCCACCAGTGATTTAGTGACAGGGGAGAAAGGGCAGTATTTT
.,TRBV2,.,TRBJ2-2,CASSFGTGELFF,TGTGCCAGCAGTTTTGGCACCGGGGAGCTGTTTTTT
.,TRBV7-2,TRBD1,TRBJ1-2,CASSLGQGNYGYTF,TGTGCCAGCAGCCTAGGACAGGGCAACTATGGCTACACCTTC
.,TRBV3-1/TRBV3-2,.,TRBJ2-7,CASSSIGSEQYF,TGTGCCAGCAGTTCAATTGGGAGCGAGCAGTACTTC
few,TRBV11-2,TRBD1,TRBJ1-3,CASSLEAGTEGGNTIYF,TGTGCCAGCAGCTTAGAGGCCGGGACAGAAGGAGGAAACACCATATATTTT
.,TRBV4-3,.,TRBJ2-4,CASSQDGGAKNIQYF,TGCGCCAGCAGCCAAGATGGGGGGGCCAAAAACATTCAGTACTTC
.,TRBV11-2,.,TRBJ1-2,CASRGTYGYTF,TGTGCCAGCAGGGGAACCTATGGCTACACCTTC
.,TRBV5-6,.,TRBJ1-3,CASSFGRVVSGNTIYF,TGTGCCAGCAGCTTCGGCAGGGTGGTCTCCGGAAACACCATATATTTT
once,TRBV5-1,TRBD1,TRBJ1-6,CASSRAGTGLSPLHF,TGCGCCAGCAGCAGAGCCGGGACAGGGCTTTCACCCCTCCACTTT
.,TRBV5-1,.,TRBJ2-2,CASSSQATGELFF,TGCGCCAGCAGCTCCCAGGCTACCGGGGAGCTGTTTTTT
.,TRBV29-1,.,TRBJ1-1,CSVGGWGTEAFF,TGCAGCGTTGGGGGGTGGGGCACTGAAGCTTTCTTT
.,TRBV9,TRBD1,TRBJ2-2,CASRGQSLLGELFF,TGTGCCAGCAGGGGACAGAGCCTTCTCGGGGAGCTGTTTTTT
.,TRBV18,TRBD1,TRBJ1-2,CASSPRDRGNGYTF,TGTGCCAGCTCACCGCGGGACAGGGGCAATGGCTACACCTTC
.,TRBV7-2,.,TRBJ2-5,CASSLVEQGSETQYF,TGTGCCAGCAGCTTAGTGGAGCAGGGGTCGGAGACCCAGTACTTC
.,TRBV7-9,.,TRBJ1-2,CASSFQGLPYGYTF,TGTGCCAGCAGCTTTCAGGGACTCCCCTATGGCTACACCTTC
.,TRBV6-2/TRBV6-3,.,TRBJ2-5,CASSSGQSETQYF,TGTGCCAGCAGTTCCGGACAGTCAGAGACCCAGTACTTC
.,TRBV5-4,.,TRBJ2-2,CASSFVPTENTGELFF,TGTGCCAGCAGCTTTGTACCGACGGAGAACACCGGGGAGCTGTTTTTT
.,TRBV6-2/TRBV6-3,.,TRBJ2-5,CASSPEVRGGTQYF,TGTGCCAGCAGTCCGGAGGTGAGGGGTGGGACCCAGTACTTC
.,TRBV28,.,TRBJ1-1,CATQQGGGTEAFF,TGTGCCACCCAACAGGGAGGGGGCACTGAAGCTTTCTTT
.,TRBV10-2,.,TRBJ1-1,CASSEFGATEAFF,TGCGCCAGCAGTGAGTTCGGGGCCACTGAAGCTTTCTTT
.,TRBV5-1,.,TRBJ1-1,CASSFGSTEAFF,TGCGCCAGCAGCTTCGGCAGCACTGAAGCTTTCTTT
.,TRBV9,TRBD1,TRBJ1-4,CASSIGTAFNEKLFF,TGTGCCAGCAGCATTGGGACAGCCTTTAATGAAAAACTGTTTTTT
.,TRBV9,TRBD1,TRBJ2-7,CASSEGTGSPYEQYF,TGTGCCAGCAGCGAGGGGACAGGGAGCCCCTACGAGCAGTACTTC
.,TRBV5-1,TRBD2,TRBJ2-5,CASSLWGGETQYF,TGCGCCAGCAGCTTGTGGGGGGGAGAGACCCAGTACTTC
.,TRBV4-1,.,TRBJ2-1,CASSQDPGEEQFF,TGCGCCAGCAGCCAAGATCCGGGGGAAGAGCAGTTCTTC
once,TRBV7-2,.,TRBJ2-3,CASSLDGGQTDTQYF,TGTGCCAGCAGCTTAGATGGGGGGCAGACAGATACGCAGTATTTT
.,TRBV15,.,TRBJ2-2,CATSRDQRNRAGELFF,TGTGCCACCAGCAGAGATCAAAGGAACAGGGCCGGGGAGCTGTTTTTT
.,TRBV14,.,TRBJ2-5,CASSLPQRGETQYF,TGTGCCAGCAGCCTTCCGCAGAGGGGCGAGACCCAGTACTTC
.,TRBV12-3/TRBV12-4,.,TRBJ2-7,CASSLADGYEQYF,TGTGCCAGCAGTTTAGCCGACGGTTACGAGCAGTACTTC
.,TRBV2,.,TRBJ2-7,CASSRPGQGYEQYF,TGTGCCAGCAGTCGGCCGGGTCAGGGCTACGAGCAGTACTTC
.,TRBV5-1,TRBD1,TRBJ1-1,CASSSQGEDTEAFF,TGCGCCAGCAGCTCACAGGGGGAAGACACTGAAGCTTTCTTT
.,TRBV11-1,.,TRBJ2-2,CASSSGRQTGELFF,TGTGCCAGCAGTTCCGGAAGGCAGACCGGGGAGCTGTTTTTT
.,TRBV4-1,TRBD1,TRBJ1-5,CASSQGQGDQPQHF,TGCGCCAGCAGCCAAGGACAGGGGGATCAGCCCCAGCATTTT
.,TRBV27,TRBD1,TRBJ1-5,CASSLSYRGRPQPQHF,TGTGCCAGCAGTTTGTCCTACAGGGGGCGTCCCCAGCCCCAGCATTTT
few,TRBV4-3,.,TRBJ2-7,CASSQDMGVREQYF,TGCGCCAGCAGCCAAGATATGGGGGTCAGGGAGCAGTACTTC
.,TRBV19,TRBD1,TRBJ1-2,CASAGQGARGGYTF,TGTGCCAGCGCGGGACAGGGGGCCCGAGGTGGCTACACCTTC
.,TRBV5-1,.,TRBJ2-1,CASLQGYNEQFF,TGCGCCAGCCTACAGGGCTACAATGAGCAGTTCTTC
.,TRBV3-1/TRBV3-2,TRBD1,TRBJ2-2,CASSHRGQNDNTGELFF,TGTGCCAGCAGCCACAGGGGACAGAACGATAACACCGGGGAGCTGTTTTTT
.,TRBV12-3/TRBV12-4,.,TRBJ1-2,CASSLLGDYGYTF,TGTGCCAGCAGTTTACTCGGGGACTATGGCTACACCTTC
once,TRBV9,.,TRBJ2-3,CASSRWGSTDTQYF,TGTGCCAGCAGCAGGTGGGGAAGCACAGATACGCAGTATTTT
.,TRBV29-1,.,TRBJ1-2,CSVERQAPNYGYTF,TGCAGCGTTGAACGCCAGGCCCCTAACTATGGCTACACCTTC
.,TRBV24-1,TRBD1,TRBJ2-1,CATSDPGTVNEQFF,TGTGCCACCAGTGACCCTGGGACAGTCAATGAGCAGTTCTTC
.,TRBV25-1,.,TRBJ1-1,CASSEYPPRSAAFF,TGTGCCAGCAGTGAATACCCACCCAGGTCGGCGGCTTTCTTT